The T cell receptor beta chain under discussion was sequenced for a study of regulatory T cells in long-lasting Graves disease. Specified time point: newly diagnosed GD, antithyroid drugs for less than 3 months. PBMC RNA served as the TCR library source. In Xi'an, China, an endocrinology department was the source of patients. Unmatched junction bases numbered 4, after V lost 5 bases and J lost 7 bases. The CDR3 runs 15 residues. The germline V gene has CDR1 SGHVS and CDR2 FQNEAQ. This clonotype was counted many times. Its antigen is still unknown. Arm-PCR of CDR3 regions and iRepertoire HTBI primers were used to build TCR beta libraries. TCRdb re-derived calls from the multiplex PCR reads in MiXCR, one entry per CDR3 protein. The data show roughly 400,000 distinct CDR3 sequences, about 15% seen once. The study's findings and limits: Persistent Graves' patients had lower TCR diversity than newly diagnosed ones. Persistent disease exhibited a predilection for TRBV28, TRBJ1-2 and TRBJ2-5.

The same data also went into a second study, on T cells in Graves' hyperthyroidism and ophthalmopathy.

The sequence derives from a woman in her 40s with Graves disease. Source: peripheral blood mononuclear cells (PBMCs), taken at new diagnosis, from a patient treated with antithyroid drugs. The gene calls are TRBV7-8 and TRBJ2-5; TRBD2 aligns across 16 bases. CDR3 in amino acids: CASSAGLAGGGTQYF. For the CDR3, the DNA is TGTGCCAGCAGCGCGGGACTAGCGGGGGGGGGGACCCAGTACTTC.